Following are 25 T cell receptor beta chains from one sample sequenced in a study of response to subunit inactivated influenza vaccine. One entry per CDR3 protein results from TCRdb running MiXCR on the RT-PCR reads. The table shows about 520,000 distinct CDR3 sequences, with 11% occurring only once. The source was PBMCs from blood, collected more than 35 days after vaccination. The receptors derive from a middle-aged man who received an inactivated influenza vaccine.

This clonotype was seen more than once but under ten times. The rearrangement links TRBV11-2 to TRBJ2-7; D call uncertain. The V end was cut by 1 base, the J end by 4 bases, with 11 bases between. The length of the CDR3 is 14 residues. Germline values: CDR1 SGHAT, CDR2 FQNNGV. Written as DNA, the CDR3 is TGTGCCAGCAGCTTAGGCCACCCAAGATACGAGCAGTACTTC. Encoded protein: CASSLGHPRYEQYF.

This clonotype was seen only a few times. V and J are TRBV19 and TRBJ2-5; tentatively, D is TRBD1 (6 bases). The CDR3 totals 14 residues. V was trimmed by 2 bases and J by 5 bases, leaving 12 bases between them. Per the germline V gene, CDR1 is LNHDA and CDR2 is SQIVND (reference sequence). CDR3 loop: CASSITKGVETQYF. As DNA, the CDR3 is TGTGCCAGTAGTATAACGAAGGGGGTTGAGACCCAGTACTTC.

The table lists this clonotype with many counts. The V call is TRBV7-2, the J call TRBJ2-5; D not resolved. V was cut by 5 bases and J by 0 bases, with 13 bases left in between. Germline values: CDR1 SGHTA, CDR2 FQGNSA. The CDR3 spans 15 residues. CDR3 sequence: CASSQWGMNQETQYF. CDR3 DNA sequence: TGTGCCAGCAGCCAATGGGGAATGAACCAAGAGACCCAGTACTTC.

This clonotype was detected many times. The CDR3 DNA reads TGTGCCAGCAGCCGGGGTTCGGACTACGAGCAGTACTTC. Translation: CASSRGSDYEQYF. The chain carries TRBV7-9 and TRBJ2-7, with D perhaps TRBD2 (5 bases). V lost 5 bases and J lost 3, with 11 bases in between. Germline CDR1 is SEHNR and CDR2 is FQNEAQ (reference sequence). The CDR3 consists of 13 residues.

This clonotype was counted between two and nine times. CDR3 coding DNA: TGTGCCAGTAGTATTTTGATCGGGAACACTGAAGCTTTCTTT. Protein sequence: CASSILIGNTEAFF. The V gene is TRBV19, the J gene TRBJ1-1, with D hard to call. The germline CDR1 and CDR2 sequences are LNHDA and SQIVND (reference sequence). This CDR3 comprises 14 residues. Trimming removed 3 bases at V and 1 base at J, with 9 bases between.

Here the CDR3 DNA reads TGTGCCAGCAGTATAGGGACAGACCCCGCATACGAGCAGTACTTC. Encoded protein: CASSIGTDPAYEQYF. The V and J genes are TRBV2 and TRBJ2-7; 7 bases align to TRBD1. The CDR3 length is 15 residues. Unmatched junction bases numbered 11, after V lost 5 bases and J lost 4 bases. CDR1 and CDR2 (germline): SNHLY, FYNNEI.

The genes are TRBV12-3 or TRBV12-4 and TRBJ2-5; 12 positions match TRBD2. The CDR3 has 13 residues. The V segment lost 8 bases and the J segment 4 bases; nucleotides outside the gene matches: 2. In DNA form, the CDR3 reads TGTGCCAGCCTAGCGGGGGGGCGAGAGACCCAGTACTTC. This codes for CASLAGGRETQYF.

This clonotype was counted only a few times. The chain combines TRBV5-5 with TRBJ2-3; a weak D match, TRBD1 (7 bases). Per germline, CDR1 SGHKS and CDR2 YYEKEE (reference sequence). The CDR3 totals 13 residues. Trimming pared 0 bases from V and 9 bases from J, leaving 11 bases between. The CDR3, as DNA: TGTGCCAGCAGCTTGGAGGGGGCGGGAACGCAGTATTTT. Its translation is CASSLEGAGTQYF. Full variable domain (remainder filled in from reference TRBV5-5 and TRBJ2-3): DAGVTQSPTHLIKTRGQQVTLRCSPISGHKSVSWYQQVLGQGPQFIFQYYEKEERGRGNFPDRFSARQFPNYSSELNVNALLLGDSALYLCASSLEGAGTQYFGPGTRLTVL.

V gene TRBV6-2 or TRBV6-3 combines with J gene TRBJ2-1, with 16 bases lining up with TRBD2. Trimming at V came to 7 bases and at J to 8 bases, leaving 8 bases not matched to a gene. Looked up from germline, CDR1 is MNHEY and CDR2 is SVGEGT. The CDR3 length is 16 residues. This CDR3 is CASNSGTSGRDHEQFF. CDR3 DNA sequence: TGTGCCAGCAACAGCGGGACTAGCGGGAGGGACCATGAGCAGTTCTTC.

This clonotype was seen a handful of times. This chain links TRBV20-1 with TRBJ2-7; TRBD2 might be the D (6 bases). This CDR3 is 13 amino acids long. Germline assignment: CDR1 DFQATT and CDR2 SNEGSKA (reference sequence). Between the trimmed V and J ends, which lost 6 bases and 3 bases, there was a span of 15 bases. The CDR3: CSAPPGLSYEQYF. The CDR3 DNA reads TGCAGTGCCCCTCCGGGACTCAGCTACGAGCAGTACTTC.

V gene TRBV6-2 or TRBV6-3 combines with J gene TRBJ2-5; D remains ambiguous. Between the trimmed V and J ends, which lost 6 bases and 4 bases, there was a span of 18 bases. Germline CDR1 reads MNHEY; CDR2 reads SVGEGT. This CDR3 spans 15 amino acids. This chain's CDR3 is CASSLGADITETQYF. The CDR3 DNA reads TGTGCCAGCAGCTTGGGCGCCGATATCACAGAGACCCAGTACTTC.

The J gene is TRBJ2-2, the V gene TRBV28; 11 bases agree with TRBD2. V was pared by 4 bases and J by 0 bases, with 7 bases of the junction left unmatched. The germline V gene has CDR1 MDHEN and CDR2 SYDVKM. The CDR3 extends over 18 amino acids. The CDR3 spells CASSSRLAGLSNTGELFF. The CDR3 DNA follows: TGTGCCAGCAGTTCGCGACTAGCGGGGCTCTCGAACACCGGGGAGCTGTTTTTT.

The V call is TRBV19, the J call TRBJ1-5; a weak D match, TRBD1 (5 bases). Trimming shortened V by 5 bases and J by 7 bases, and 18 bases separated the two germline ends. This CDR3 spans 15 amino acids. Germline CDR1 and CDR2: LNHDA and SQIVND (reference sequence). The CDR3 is CASSLDGSRGQPQHF. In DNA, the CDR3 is TGTGCCAGTAGTCTTGATGGGTCACGGGGCCAGCCCCAGCATTTT.

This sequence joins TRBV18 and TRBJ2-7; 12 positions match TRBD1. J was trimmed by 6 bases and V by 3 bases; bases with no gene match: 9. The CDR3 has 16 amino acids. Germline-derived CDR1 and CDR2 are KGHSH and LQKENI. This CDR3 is CASSPTGTGGYSEQYF. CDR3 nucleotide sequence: TGTGCCAGCTCACCGACCGGGACAGGGGGCTACTCCGAGCAGTACTTC.

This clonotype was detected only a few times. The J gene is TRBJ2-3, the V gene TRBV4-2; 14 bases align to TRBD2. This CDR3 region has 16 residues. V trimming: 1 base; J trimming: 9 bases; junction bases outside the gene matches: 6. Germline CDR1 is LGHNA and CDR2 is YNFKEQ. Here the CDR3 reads CASSQGGTSGRSTQYF. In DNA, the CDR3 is TGTGCCAGCAGCCAAGGAGGGACTAGCGGGAGAAGCACGCAGTATTTT.

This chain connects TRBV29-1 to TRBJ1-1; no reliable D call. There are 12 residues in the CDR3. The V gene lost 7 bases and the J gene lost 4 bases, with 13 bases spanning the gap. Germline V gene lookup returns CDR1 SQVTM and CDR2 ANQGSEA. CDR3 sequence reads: CSDTGSGTEAFF. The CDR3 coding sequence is TGCAGCGACACGGGTAGCGGCACTGAAGCTTTCTTT.

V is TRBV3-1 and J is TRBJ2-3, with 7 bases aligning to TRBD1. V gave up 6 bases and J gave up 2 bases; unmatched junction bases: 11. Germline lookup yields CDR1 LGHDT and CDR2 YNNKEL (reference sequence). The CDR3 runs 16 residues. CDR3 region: CASRATRDRYTDTQYF. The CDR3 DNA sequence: TGTGCCAGCAGGGCGACCCGGGACAGATACACAGATACGCAGTATTTT.

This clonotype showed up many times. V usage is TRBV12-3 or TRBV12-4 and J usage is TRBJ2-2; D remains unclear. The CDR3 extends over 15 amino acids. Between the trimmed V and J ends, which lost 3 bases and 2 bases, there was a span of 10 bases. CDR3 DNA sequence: TGTGCCAGCAGTTTCCGTCGCCAAAACACCGGGGAGCTGTTTTTT. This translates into CASSFRRQNTGELFF.

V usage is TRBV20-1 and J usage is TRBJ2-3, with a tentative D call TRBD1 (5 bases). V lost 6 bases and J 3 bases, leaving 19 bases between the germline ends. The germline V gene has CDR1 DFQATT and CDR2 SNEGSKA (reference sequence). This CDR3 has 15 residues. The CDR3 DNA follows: TGCAGTGCAGAAACGACAGCCACCGGGACAGATACGCAGTATTTT. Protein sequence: CSAETTATGTDTQYF.

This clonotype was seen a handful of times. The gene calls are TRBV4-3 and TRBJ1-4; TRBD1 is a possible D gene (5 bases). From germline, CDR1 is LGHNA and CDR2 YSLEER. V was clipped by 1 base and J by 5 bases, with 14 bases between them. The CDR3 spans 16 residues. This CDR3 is CASSQAVGAPNEKLFF. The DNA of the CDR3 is TGCGCCAGCAGCCAAGCGGTCGGGGCGCCAAATGAAAAACTGTTTTTT.

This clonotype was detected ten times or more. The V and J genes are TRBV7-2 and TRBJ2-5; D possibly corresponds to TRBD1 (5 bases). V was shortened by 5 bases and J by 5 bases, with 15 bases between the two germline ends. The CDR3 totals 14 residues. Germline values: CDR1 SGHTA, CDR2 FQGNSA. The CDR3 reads CASSPSGAVETQYF. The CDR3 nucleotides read TGTGCCAGCAGCCCATCTGGGGCGGTGGAGACCCAGTACTTC. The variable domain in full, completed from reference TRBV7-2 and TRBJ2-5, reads GAGVSQSPSNKVTEKGKDVELRCDPISGHTALYWYRQSLGQGLEFLIYFQGNSAPDKSGLPSDRFSAERTGGSVSTLTIQRTQQEDSAVYLCASSPSGAVETQYFGPGTRLLVL.

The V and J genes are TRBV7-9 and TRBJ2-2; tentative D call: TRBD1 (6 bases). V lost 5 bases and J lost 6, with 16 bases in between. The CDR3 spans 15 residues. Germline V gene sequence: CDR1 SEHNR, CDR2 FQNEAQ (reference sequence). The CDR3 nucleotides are TGTGCCAGCAGCAACCCAAACAGGGCGTCCGGGGAGCTGTTTTTT. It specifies CASSNPNRASGELFF.

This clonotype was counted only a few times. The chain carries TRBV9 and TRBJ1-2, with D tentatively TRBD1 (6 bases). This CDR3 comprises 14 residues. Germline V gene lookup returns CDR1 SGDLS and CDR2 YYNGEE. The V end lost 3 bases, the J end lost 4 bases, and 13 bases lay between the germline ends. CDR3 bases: TGTGCCAGCAGCGGTATACAGGGTAGCTATGGCTACACCTTC. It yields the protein CASSGIQGSYGYTF.

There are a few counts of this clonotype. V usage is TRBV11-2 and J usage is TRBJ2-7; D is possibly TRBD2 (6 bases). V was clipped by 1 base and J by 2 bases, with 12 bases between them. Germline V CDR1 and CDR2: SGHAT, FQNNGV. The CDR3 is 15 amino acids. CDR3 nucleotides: TGTGCCAGCAGCTTAGGGCTATGGGGGGCCTACGAGCAGTACTTC. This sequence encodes CASSLGLWGAYEQYF.

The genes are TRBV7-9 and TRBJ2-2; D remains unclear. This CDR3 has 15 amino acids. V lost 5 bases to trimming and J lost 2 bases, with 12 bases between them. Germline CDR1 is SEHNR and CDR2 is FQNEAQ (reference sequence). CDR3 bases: TGTGCCAGCAGCCAACGCCTAAGTAACACCGGGGAGCTGTTTTTT. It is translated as CASSQRLSNTGELFF.